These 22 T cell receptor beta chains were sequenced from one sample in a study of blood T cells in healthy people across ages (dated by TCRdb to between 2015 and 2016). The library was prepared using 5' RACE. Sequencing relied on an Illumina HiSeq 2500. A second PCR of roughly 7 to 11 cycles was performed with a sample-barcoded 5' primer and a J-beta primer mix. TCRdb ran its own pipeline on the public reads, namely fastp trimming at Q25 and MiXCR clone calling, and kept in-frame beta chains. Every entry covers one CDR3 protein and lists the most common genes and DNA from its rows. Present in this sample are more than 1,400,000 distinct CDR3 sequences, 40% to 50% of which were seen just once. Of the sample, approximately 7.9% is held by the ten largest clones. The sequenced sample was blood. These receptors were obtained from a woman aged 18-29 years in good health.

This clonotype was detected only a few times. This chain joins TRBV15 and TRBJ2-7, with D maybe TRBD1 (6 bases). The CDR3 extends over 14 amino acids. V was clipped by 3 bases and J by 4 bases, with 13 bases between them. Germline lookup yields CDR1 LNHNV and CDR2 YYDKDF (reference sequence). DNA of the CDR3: TGTGCCACCAGCAGGGACAGCCTTGTTTACGAGCAGTACTTC. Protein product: CATSRDSLVYEQYF. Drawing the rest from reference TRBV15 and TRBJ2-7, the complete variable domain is DAMVIQNPRYQVTQFGKPVTLSCSQTLNHNVMYWYQQKSSQAPKLLFHYYDKDFNNEADTPDNFQSRRPNTSFCFLDIRSPGLGDTAMYLCATSRDSLVYEQYFGPGTRLTVT.

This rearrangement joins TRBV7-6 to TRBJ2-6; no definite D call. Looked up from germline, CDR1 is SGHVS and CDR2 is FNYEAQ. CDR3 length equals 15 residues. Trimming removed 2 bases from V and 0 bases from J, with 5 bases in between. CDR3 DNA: TGTGCCAGCAGCTTAAAGTCCTCTGGGGCCAACGTCCTGACTTTC. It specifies CASSLKSSGANVLTF.

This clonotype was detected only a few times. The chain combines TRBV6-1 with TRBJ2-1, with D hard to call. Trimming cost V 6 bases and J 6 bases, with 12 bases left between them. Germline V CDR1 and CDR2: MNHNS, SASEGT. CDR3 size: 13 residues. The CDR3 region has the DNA TGTGCCAGCAGAGGACCCAGGATCAATGAGCAGTTCTTC. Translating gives CASRGPRINEQFF.

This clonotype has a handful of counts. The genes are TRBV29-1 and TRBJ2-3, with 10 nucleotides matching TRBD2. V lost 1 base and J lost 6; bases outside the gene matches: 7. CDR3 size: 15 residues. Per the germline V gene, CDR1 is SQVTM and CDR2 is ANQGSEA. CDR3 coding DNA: TGCAGCGTTGAAGGAGGGAGCGGGGGGGGCGATACGCAGTATTTT. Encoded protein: CSVEGGSGGGDTQYF.

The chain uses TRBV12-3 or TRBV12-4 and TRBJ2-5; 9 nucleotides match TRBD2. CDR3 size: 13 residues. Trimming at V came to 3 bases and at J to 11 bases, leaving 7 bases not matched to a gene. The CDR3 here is CASSLGREGVQYF. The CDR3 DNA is TGTGCCAGCAGTTTGGGGCGGGAGGGTGTGCAGTACTTC.

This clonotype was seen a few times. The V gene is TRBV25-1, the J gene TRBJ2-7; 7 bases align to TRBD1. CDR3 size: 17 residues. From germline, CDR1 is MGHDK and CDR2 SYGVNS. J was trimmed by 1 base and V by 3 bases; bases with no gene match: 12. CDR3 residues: CASSDFWSDRVSYEQYF. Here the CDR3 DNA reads TGTGCCAGCAGTGACTTCTGGTCCGACAGGGTATCCTACGAGCAGTACTTC.

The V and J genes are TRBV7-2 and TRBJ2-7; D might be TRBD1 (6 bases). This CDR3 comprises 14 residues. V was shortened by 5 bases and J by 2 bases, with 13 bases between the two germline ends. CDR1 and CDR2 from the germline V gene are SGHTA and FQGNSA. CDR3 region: CASSKTGFTYEQYF. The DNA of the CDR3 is TGTGCCAGCAGCAAAACAGGGTTTACCTACGAGCAGTACTTC.

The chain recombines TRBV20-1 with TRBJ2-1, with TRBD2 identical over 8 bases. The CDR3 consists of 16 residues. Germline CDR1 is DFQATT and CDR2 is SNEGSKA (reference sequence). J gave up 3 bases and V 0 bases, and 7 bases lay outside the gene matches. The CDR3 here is CSARETSGRIYNEQFF. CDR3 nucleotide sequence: TGCAGTGCTAGAGAAACTAGCGGCAGAATCTACAATGAGCAGTTCTTC.

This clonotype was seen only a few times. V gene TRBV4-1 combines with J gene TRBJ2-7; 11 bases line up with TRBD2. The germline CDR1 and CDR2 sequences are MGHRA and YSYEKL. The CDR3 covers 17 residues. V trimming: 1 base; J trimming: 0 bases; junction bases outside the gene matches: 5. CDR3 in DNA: TGCGCCAGCAGCCAAGGACTAGCGGGAATCAGCTCCTACGAGCAGTACTTC. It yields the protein CASSQGLAGISSYEQYF.

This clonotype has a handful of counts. The CDR3 nucleotides are TGTGCCAGCAGTGGTCAGGGGGTTCTCCTGCCCCAGCATTTT. It specifies CASSGQGVLLPQHF. The gene calls are TRBV6-1 and TRBJ1-5; TRBD1 matches 7 bases. V gave up 4 bases and J gave up 9 bases; unmatched junction bases: 9. The CDR3 sequence is 14 residues long. Germline V lookup: CDR1 MNHNS, CDR2 SASEGT.

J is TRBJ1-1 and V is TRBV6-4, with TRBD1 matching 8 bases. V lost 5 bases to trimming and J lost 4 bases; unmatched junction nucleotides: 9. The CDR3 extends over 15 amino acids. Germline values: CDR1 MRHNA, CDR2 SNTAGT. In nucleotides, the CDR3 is TGTGCCAGCAGTCCCCAGGGGGCAGGGACCACTGAAGCTTTCTTT. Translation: CASSPQGAGTTEAFF.

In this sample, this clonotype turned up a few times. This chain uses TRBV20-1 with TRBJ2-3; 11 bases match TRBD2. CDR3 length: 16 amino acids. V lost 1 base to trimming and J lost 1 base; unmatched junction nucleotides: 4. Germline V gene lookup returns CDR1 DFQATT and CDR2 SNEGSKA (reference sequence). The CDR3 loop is CSARGLAGGGTDTQYF. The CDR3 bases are TGCAGTGCTAGAGGGTTAGCGGGGGGGGGCACAGATACGCAGTATTTT.

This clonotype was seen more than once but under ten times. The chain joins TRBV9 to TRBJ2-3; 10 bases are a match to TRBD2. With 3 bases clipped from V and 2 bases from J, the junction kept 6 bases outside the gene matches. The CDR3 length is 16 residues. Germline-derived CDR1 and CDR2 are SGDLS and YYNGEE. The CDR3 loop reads CASSAPLAGNTDTQYF. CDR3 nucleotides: TGTGCCAGCAGCGCCCCACTAGCGGGGAACACAGATACGCAGTATTTT.

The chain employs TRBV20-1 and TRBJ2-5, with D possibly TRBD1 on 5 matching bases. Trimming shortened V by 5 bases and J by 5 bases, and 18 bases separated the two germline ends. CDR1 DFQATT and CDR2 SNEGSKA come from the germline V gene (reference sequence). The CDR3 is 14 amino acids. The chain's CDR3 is CSAPTSQVGETQYF. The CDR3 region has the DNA TGCAGTGCTCCCACCTCACAGGTGGGTGAGACCCAGTACTTC.

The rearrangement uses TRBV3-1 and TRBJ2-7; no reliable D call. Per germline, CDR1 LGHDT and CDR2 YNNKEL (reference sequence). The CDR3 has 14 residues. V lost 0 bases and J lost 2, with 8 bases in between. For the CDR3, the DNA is TGTGCCAGCAGCCAAGACCTTGTTGCCTACGAGCAGTACTTC. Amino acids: CASSQDLVAYEQYF.

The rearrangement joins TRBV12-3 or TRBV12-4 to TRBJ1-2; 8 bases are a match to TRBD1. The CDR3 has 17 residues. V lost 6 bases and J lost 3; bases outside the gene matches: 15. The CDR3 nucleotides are TGTGCCAGCAGCCCGAAAGAATCCAGGGGGCAAGACTATGGCTACACCTTC. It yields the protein CASSPKESRGQDYGYTF.

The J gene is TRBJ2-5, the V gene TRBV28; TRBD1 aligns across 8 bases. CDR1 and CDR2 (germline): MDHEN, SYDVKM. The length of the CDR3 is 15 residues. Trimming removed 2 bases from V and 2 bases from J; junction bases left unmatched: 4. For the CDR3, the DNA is TGTGCCAGCAGTTTACTGGACAGGGTTCAAGAGACCCAGTACTTC. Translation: CASSLLDRVQETQYF.

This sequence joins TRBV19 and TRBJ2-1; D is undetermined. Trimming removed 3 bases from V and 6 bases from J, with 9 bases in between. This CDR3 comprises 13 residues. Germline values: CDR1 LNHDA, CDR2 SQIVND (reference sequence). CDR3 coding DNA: TGTGCCAGTAGTATTGGAGCGAGCAATGAGCAGTTCTTC. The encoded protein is CASSIGASNEQFF.

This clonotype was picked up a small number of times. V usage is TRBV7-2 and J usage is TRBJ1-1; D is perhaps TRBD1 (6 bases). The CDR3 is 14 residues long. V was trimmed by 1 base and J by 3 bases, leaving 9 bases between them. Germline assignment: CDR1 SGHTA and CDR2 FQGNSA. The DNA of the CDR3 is TGTGCCAGCAGCTTAGTCCCAGGGGACACTGAAGCTTTCTTT. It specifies CASSLVPGDTEAFF.

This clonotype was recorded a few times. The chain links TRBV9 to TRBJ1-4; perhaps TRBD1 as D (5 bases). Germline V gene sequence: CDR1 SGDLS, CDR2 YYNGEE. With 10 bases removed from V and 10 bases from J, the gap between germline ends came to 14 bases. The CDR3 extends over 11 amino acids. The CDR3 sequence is CASSGQGKLFF. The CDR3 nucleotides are TGTGCCTCATCGGGCCAGGGAAAACTGTTTTTT.

The CDR3 loop is CSVELGSNTQYF. CDR3 sequence (DNA): TGCAGCGTTGAACTCGGGTCCAATACGCAGTATTTT. The V and J genes are TRBV29-1 and TRBJ2-3; D call uncertain. Trimming removed 2 bases from V and 7 bases from J, with 10 bases in between. The germline gives CDR1 SQVTM, CDR2 ANQGSEA. The CDR3 has 12 residues.

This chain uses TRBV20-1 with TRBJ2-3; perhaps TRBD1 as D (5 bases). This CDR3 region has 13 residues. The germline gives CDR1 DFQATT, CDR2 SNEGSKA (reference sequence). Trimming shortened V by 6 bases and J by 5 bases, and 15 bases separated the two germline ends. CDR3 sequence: CSAPRQGKDTQYF. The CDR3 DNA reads TGCAGTGCCCCACGGCAGGGTAAAGATACGCAGTATTTT.